The entry below describes one T cell receptor beta chain. This CDR3 contains 15 residues. The ends lost 3 bases at V and 0 bases at J; junction bases unmatched: 2. In germline, CDR1 is SGDLS, CDR2 YYNGEE. As originally analysed: Nucleated cell counts were estimated from reference gene primer amplification. Sequenced by immunoSEQ multiplex PCR; TCRdb stores in-frame clones only, minus some. The V and J calls and clone size were taken over from that table, and D and trimming were inferred from the DNA. The table records about 480,000 clones, 88% of them present only once. This specimen belongs to a study of blood T cell repertoires in COVID-19. On the study more broadly: Sources were T cells, B-cell-depleted T cells, or PBMCs; the material itself was cDNA or gDNA.

Sequenced sample: PBMCs or T cells enriched from blood (not recorded which). The sequence came from a middle-aged woman who had recovered from COVID-19. The chain is built from TRBV9 and TRBJ1-4; TRBD1 aligns across 7 bases. The CDR3 sequence: CASSGGTATNEKLFF. Written as DNA, the CDR3 is TGTGCCAGCAGCGGTGGGACAGCAACTAATGAAAAACTGTTTTTT.